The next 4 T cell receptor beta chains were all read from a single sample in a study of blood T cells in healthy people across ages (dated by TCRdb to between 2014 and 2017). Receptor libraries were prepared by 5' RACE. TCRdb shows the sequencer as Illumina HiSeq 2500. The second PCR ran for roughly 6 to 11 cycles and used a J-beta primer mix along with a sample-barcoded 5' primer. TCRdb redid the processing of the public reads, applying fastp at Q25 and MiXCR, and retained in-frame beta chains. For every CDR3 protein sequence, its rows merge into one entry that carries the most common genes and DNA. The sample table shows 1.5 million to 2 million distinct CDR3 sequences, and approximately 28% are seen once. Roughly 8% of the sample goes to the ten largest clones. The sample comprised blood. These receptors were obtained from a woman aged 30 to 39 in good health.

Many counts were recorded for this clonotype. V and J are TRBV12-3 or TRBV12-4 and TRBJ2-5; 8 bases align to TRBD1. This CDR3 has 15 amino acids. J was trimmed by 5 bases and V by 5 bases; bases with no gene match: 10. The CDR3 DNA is TGTGCCAGCAGTCCCCGGAGCAGGGGGCTGGAGACCCAGTACTTC. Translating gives CASSPRSRGLETQYF.

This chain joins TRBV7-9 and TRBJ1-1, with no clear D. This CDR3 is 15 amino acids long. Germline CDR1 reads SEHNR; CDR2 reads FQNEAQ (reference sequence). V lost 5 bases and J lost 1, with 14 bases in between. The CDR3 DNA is TGTGCCAGCAGCCCCTTCGACGGGCAGAACACTGAAGCTTTCTTT. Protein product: CASSPFDGQNTEAFF.

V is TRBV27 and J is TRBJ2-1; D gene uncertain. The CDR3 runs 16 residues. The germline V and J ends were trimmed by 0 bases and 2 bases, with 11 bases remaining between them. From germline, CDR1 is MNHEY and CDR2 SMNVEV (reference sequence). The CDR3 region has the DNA TGTGCCAGCAGTTTATCGGCGAGGACGGCCTACAATGAGCAGTTCTTC. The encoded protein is CASSLSARTAYNEQFF.

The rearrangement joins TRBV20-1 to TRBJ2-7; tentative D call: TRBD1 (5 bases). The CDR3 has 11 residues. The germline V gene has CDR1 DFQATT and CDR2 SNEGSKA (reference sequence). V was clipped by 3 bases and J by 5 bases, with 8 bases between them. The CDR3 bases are TGCAGTGCTAGTAGGGGCCACGAGCAGTACTTC. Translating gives CSASRGHEQYF.